What follows is one T cell receptor (beta chain) and its context. Its antigen is still unknown. This record comes from a study of OX40 agonist ivuxolimab in advanced cancers. Sequencing was performed with immunoSEQ multiplex PCR; in TCRdb, only in-frame clones are kept and a portion is missing. The sample lists 9,500 to 15,000 clones, around 83% occurring once. With autoimmune disease history or systemic immunosuppression, patients were excluded. Findings and caveats of the study: Dose levels from 0.1 to 3.0 mg/kg saw CD4+ and CD8+ blood T cells expand clonally by week 6. Certain nonresponding patients likewise had low normalized T-cell clonal expansion. Patients with a partial response at 0.1-3.0 mg/kg had among the lowest clonal expansion.

The CDR3 contains 14 residues. V lost 0 bases to trimming and J lost 6 bases; unmatched junction nucleotides: 1. The germline CDR1 and CDR2 sequences are SGHTA and FQGNSA. The sample was CD4+ or CD8+ T cells sorted from blood, taken in a trial of the OX40 agonist ivuxolimab. This chain joins TRBV7-2 and TRBJ2-2; 7 bases line up with TRBD2. The TCR was taken from an adult with an advanced solid tumor such as melanoma, head and neck, liver or kidney cancer. The CDR3 nucleotides are TGTGCCAGCAGCTTAGCGGGGGGGGCCGGGGAGCTGTTTTTT. Translated: CASSLAGGAGELFF.